These T cell receptor beta chains were read from a single sample in a study of early T cells in non-severe SARS-CoV-2 infection. TCRdb itself ran the 5' RACE reads through MiXCR, one entry per CDR3 protein. The sample has over 95,000 distinct CDR3 sequences; about 15% are singletons. Source material: whole blood. These receptors were obtained from an adult who was a healthcare worker with PCR-confirmed SARS-CoV-2 infection or an uninfected control (not recorded which). Each CDR3 is given with its conserved first and last residue. D genes are given only for firm matches. Where a row states a size, it is once, few, many or the class of an expanded clone; other rows omit it.

CDR3nt: TGTGCCAGCAGCGTGCTCGGGGGAAGCACAGATACGCAGTATTTT; CDR3aa: CASSVLGGSTDTQYF; abundance: NA; j_gene: TRBJ2-3; d_gene: NA; v_gene: TRBV9
CDR3nt: TGCGCCAGCAGCTCCTTCGACGGGGCGAACACTGAAGCTTTCTTT; CDR3aa: CASSSFDGANTEAFF; abundance: NA; j_gene: TRBJ1-1; d_gene: NA; v_gene: TRBV5-1
CDR3nt: TGTGCCAGCAGTGAAACAGGGGAAGGCAATGAGCAGTTCTTC; CDR3aa: CASSETGEGNEQFF; abundance: NA; j_gene: TRBJ2-1; d_gene: TRBD1; v_gene: TRBV6-4
CDR3nt: TGTGCCAGCAGTTACTCCGGGACAGGGGGATATAGCAATCAGCCCCAGCATTTT; CDR3aa: CASSYSGTGGYSNQPQHF; abundance: many; j_gene: TRBJ1-5; d_gene: TRBD1; v_gene: TRBV6-2/TRBV6-3
CDR3nt: TGCGCCAGCAGCTTCCCAGACAAGCAAGAGACCCAGTACTTC; CDR3aa: CASSFPDKQETQYF; abundance: NA; j_gene: TRBJ2-5; d_gene: NA; v_gene: TRBV5-1
CDR3nt: TGCAGTGCTAGAGAGAAAGACAGGGGGCGGAGAGACACTGAAGCTTTCTTT; CDR3aa: CSAREKDRGRRDTEAFF; abundance: few; j_gene: TRBJ1-1; d_gene: TRBD1; v_gene: TRBV20-1
CDR3nt: TGTGCCAGCAGACTTGACAGGGGGCTGTACAATGAGCAGTTCTTC; CDR3aa: CASRLDRGLYNEQFF; abundance: many; j_gene: TRBJ2-1; d_gene: TRBD1; v_gene: TRBV12-3/TRBV12-4
CDR3nt: TGTGCCAGCAGCCAAGGGCTAGCGGGGCACTCCTACGAGCAGTACTTC; CDR3aa: CASSQGLAGHSYEQYF; abundance: few; j_gene: TRBJ2-7; d_gene: TRBD2; v_gene: TRBV3-1
CDR3nt: TGTGCCAGCAGTAACAGACAGGGCAATCAGCCCCAGCATTTT; CDR3aa: CASSNRQGNQPQHF; abundance: few; j_gene: TRBJ1-5; d_gene: NA; v_gene: TRBV28
CDR3nt: TGTGCCAGCAGTCCCGATCAGGGGTACTCCTACGAGCAGTACTTC; CDR3aa: CASSPDQGYSYEQYF; abundance: many; j_gene: TRBJ2-7; d_gene: NA; v_gene: TRBV2
CDR3nt: TGCGCCAGCAGCCAAGGGGGGGCAGGGGCCTACGAGCAGTACTTC; CDR3aa: CASSQGGAGAYEQYF; abundance: NA; j_gene: TRBJ2-7; d_gene: NA; v_gene: TRBV4-3
CDR3nt: TGTGCCAGCAGCTTGGCGGCAGGCGTTGGATCACCCCTCCACTTT; CDR3aa: CASSLAAGVGSPLHF; abundance: NA; j_gene: TRBJ1-6; d_gene: NA; v_gene: TRBV5-4
CDR3nt: TGTGCCAGCAGCAAACAAGTCATGGGACTAGCGGACTCCTACGAGCAGTACTTC; CDR3aa: CASSKQVMGLADSYEQYF; abundance: few; j_gene: TRBJ2-7; d_gene: TRBD2; v_gene: TRBV9
CDR3nt: TGTGCCAGCAGTTGGGACTGGGCCAATCCATCCGAATGGGTCTTC; CDR3aa: CASSWDWANPSEWVF; abundance: NA; j_gene: TRBJ2-1; d_gene: NA; v_gene: TRBV6-2/TRBV6-3
CDR3nt: TGCGCCAGCAGCCTATCCCAGGGGAACACTGAAGCTTTCTTT; CDR3aa: CASSLSQGNTEAFF; abundance: few; j_gene: TRBJ1-1; d_gene: NA; v_gene: TRBV5-1
CDR3nt: TGTGCCAGCATTGCCGGGACTAGCGGTTACAATGAGCAGTTCTTC; CDR3aa: CASIAGTSGYNEQFF; abundance: few; j_gene: TRBJ2-1; d_gene: TRBD2; v_gene: TRBV6-1
CDR3nt: TGTGCCACCAGCTCCATAGCGGGACGCCTCTACGAGCAGTACTTC; CDR3aa: CATSSIAGRLYEQYF; abundance: NA; j_gene: TRBJ2-7; d_gene: TRBD2; v_gene: TRBV7-2
CDR3nt: TGTGCCAGCAAAAAATTCGACAGCTACGAGCAGTACTTC; CDR3aa: CASKKFDSYEQYF; abundance: few; j_gene: TRBJ2-7; d_gene: NA; v_gene: TRBV28
CDR3nt: TGTGCCAGCAGTTCCCTCGGGGGCCGGAGCTCCTACGAGCAGTACTTC; CDR3aa: CASSSLGGRSSYEQYF; abundance: NA; j_gene: TRBJ2-7; d_gene: NA; v_gene: TRBV6-5
CDR3nt: TGCAGTGCTAGAGATGGCCAGCGGGGCCTCACCGGGGAGCTGTTTTTT; CDR3aa: CSARDGQRGLTGELFF; abundance: NA; j_gene: TRBJ2-2; d_gene: TRBD2; v_gene: TRBV20-1
CDR3nt: TGCAGCGACGGACTGCTCCCCTTGGATGGCTACACCTTC; CDR3aa: CSDGLLPLDGYTF; abundance: NA; j_gene: TRBJ1-2; d_gene: NA; v_gene: TRBV29-1
CDR3nt: TGTGCCATCAAGGACCAAGAGACCCAGTACTTC; CDR3aa: CAIKDQETQYF; abundance: NA; j_gene: TRBJ2-5; d_gene: NA; v_gene: TRBV10-3
CDR3nt: TGTGCCAGCAGCCTCGCGGTAGGCAGAACGAACACCGGGGAGCTGTTTTTT; CDR3aa: CASSLAVGRTNTGELFF; abundance: few; j_gene: TRBJ2-2; d_gene: NA; v_gene: TRBV7-8
CDR3nt: TGTGCCATCAGTGAGTCGTCTAGCGGGAGCAATGAGCAGTTCTTC; CDR3aa: CAISESSSGSNEQFF; abundance: NA; j_gene: TRBJ2-1; d_gene: TRBD2; v_gene: TRBV10-3
CDR3nt: TGTGCCAGCAGTGAAGGGGCCTATGGCTACACCTTC; CDR3aa: CASSEGAYGYTF; abundance: NA; j_gene: TRBJ1-2; d_gene: NA; v_gene: TRBV2
CDR3nt: TGTGCCAGCAGCCTTGGGAGCGGGAGAGCGGTCGAGCAGTTCTTC; CDR3aa: CASSLGSGRAVEQFF; abundance: NA; j_gene: TRBJ2-1; d_gene: TRBD2; v_gene: TRBV11-2
CDR3nt: TGTGCTAGTGGTTTGGGACAGCTAATTATGAACACTGAAGCTTTCTTT; CDR3aa: CASGLGQLIMNTEAFF; abundance: few; j_gene: TRBJ1-1; d_gene: NA; v_gene: TRBV12-5
CDR3nt: TGTGCCACCAGCCGGGACAGGGTAGGGGTTACGCAGTATTTT; CDR3aa: CATSRDRVGVTQYF; abundance: NA; j_gene: TRBJ2-3; d_gene: TRBD1; v_gene: TRBV15
CDR3nt: TGTGCCAGCAGCGACGGGAGCTATGGCTACACCTTC; CDR3aa: CASSDGSYGYTF; abundance: many; j_gene: TRBJ1-2; d_gene: NA; v_gene: TRBV7-8
CDR3nt: TGTGCCAGCAGTCTAGGGGACAGTCGGACTGAAGCTTTCTTT; CDR3aa: CASSLGDSRTEAFF; abundance: NA; j_gene: TRBJ1-1; d_gene: TRBD1; v_gene: TRBV12-3/TRBV12-4
CDR3nt: TGCGCCAGCAGCTCGGGCAGGGAGAACACTGAAGCTTTCTTT; CDR3aa: CASSSGRENTEAFF; abundance: many; j_gene: TRBJ1-1; d_gene: NA; v_gene: TRBV5-1
CDR3nt: TGTGCCAGCAGCTGGACCGGGACAGGTAAAAAGAATGAGCAGTTCTTC; CDR3aa: CASSWTGTGKKNEQFF; abundance: few; j_gene: TRBJ2-1; d_gene: TRBD1; v_gene: TRBV5-6
CDR3nt: TGTGCCAGCAGCTTAGGGATCCGGGAGACCCAGTACTTC; CDR3aa: CASSLGIRETQYF; abundance: many; j_gene: TRBJ2-5; d_gene: NA; v_gene: TRBV13